These 21 T cell receptor beta chains originate from one sample sequenced in a study of beta chain features in type 1 diabetes. Expressed TCRB transcripts were sequenced after all isolated RNA was converted to cDNA. Produced via immunoSEQ multiplex PCR; TCRdb's table is partial and in-frame only. The top ten clones hold 0.04% of a sample with about 660,000 clones, around an eighth of them seen once. General study findings and limits: TCRB CDR3 length was moderately but significantly reduced in all four CD4+ subsets of Type 1 diabetes patients.

These receptors are not linked to any known antigen. Sequencing was carried out using naive CD4+ T cells from blood. These receptors were taken from a young man with type 1 diabetes.

This clone has more than one count but fewer than ten. A read error may account for a junction end that differs from germline. This chain's CDR3 is CASSPLPNSGTGSLF. DNA for the CDR3: TGTGCCAGCAGCCCTTTACCCAATTCCGGGACAGGGTCCCTCTTC. The V gene is TRBV9, the J gene TRBJ2-1, with 9 bases fitting TRBD1. Germline V CDR1 and CDR2: SGDLS, YYNGEE. CDR3 length equals 15 residues.

The chain links TRBV11-3 to TRBJ2-2; D not resolved. The V and J ends lost 5 bases and 5 bases respectively, with 9 bases between them. This CDR3 contains 13 residues. Germline V gene data show CDR1 as SGHNT and CDR2 as YENEEA. CDR3 in DNA: TGTGCCAGCAGCGGATCACTAACCGGGGAGCTGTTTTTT. Its protein is CASSGSLTGELFF.

This sequence joins TRBV7-2 and TRBJ2-6, with TRBD1 identical over 10 bases. CDR3 length: 19 amino acids. Germline CDR1 SGHTA, CDR2 FQGNSA. The J segment lost 0 bases and the V segment lost 6 bases, leaving 11 bases of the junction unmatched. The CDR3 region is CASSFLRDRGFSGANVLTF. The CDR3 DNA reads TGTGCCAGCAGTTTCCTCCGGGACAGGGGTTTCTCTGGGGCCAACGTCCTGACTTTC.

This clone appeared a few times. This chain links TRBV29-1 with TRBJ1-2, with a weak D call TRBD1 (5 bases). This CDR3 is 13 amino acids long. V lost 6 bases and J 4 bases, leaving 15 bases between the germline ends. Per the germline V gene, CDR1 is SQVTM and CDR2 is ANQGSEA. The CDR3 bases are TGCAGCGTGGCCGGGACGGATAGCTATGGCTACACCTTC. Encoded protein: CSVAGTDSYGYTF.

The rearrangement uses TRBV5-1 and TRBJ2-5, with 15 bases identical to TRBD2. CDR3 length: 17 amino acids. The V gene's germline CDR1 is SGHRS and CDR2 YFSETQ. Trimming cost V 1 base and J 4 bases; bases outside gene matches: 5. The chain's CDR3 is CASSLTGLAGGVETQYF. The CDR3 DNA is TGCGCCAGCAGCTTGACCGGACTAGCGGGAGGGGTAGAGACCCAGTACTTC.

The J gene is TRBJ2-3, the V gene TRBV30; the D gene is possibly TRBD2 (5 bases). The length of the CDR3 is 14 residues. The germline V and J ends were trimmed by 1 base and 2 bases, with 10 bases remaining between them. Germline V gene lookup returns CDR1 GTSNPN and CDR2 SVGIG (reference sequence). CDR3 sequence reads: CAWSADSYTDTQYF. Written as DNA, the CDR3 is TGTGCCTGGAGTGCGGACTCCTACACAGATACGCAGTATTTT.

This clone was seen a handful of times. This may be a read error, as it is one base from a much larger clone. The chain carries TRBV11-1 and TRBJ2-5; D ambiguous. Germline V CDR1 and CDR2: SGHAT, FQDESV (reference sequence). CDR3 length equals 11 residues. The ends were cut back, 1 base at V and 3 bases at J, with 0 bases in the middle. As DNA, the CDR3 is TGTGCCAGCAGCTTAGAAGAGACCCAGTACTTC. Translated, it gives CASSLEETQYF.

This clone has just a few counts. The rearrangement joins TRBV7-9 to TRBJ2-1; 10 nucleotides align to TRBD2. CDR1 and CDR2 (germline): SEHNR, FQNEAQ (reference sequence). CDR3 length equals 15 residues. Unmatched junction bases numbered 5, after V lost 5 bases and J lost 4 bases. The CDR3 coding sequence is TGTGCCAGCAGCCCCAGCGGGAGGGGATACAATGAGCAGTTCTTC. This encodes CASSPSGRGYNEQFF.

This clone was seen a handful of times. The CDR3 DNA sequence: TGTGCCACCGGTTGGGTGGCCACAGATACGCAGTATTTT. This encodes CATGWVATDTQYF. This rearrangement joins TRBV15 to TRBJ2-3; D is uncertain. V shed 8 bases and J shed 2 bases, with 11 bases lying between them. The CDR3 is 13 amino acids. The germline gives CDR1 LNHNV, CDR2 YYDKDF (reference sequence).

The rearrangement uses TRBV20-1 and TRBJ2-1, with D perhaps matching TRBD1 or TRBD2 (5 bases each). Trimming removed 6 bases at V and 8 bases at J, with 11 bases between. Germline V gene lookup returns CDR1 DFQATT and CDR2 SNEGSKA (reference sequence). The CDR3 runs to 11 residues. The CDR3 bases are TGCAGTGCAGCCCGAGGGGATGAGCAGTTCTTC. This translates into CSAARGDEQFF.

The J gene is TRBJ1-2, the V gene TRBV10-3; D is unclear. CDR3 length: 14 residues. From germline, CDR1 is ENHRY and CDR2 SYGVKD. Trimming cost V 2 bases and J 5 bases, with 12 bases left between them. In nucleotides, the CDR3 is TGTGCCATCAGTGAGGGCAGTCTGTCGTATGGCTACACCTTC. Protein product: CAISEGSLSYGYTF.

This rearrangement joins TRBV9 to TRBJ1-3; D remains ambiguous. CDR3 length equals 15 residues. V was clipped by 1 base and J by 4 bases, with 12 bases between them. Germline CDR1 SGDLS, CDR2 YYNGEE. CDR3: CASSVSPALGNTIYF. The CDR3 DNA reads as TGTGCCAGCAGCGTATCACCCGCTCTCGGAAACACCATATATTTT.

In this sample, this clone turned up a few times. The V gene is TRBV30, the J gene TRBJ2-3, with 13 bases aligning to TRBD2. J lost 6 bases, V lost 5 bases, and 5 bases had no gene match. CDR3 size: 14 residues. Germline V gene lookup returns CDR1 GTSNPN and CDR2 SVGIG (reference sequence). The CDR3 protein is CAWSPTSGGDTQYF. CDR3 in DNA: TGTGCCTGGTCCCCGACTAGCGGGGGGGATACGCAGTATTTT.

This clone was observed a few times. This chain joins TRBV29-1 and TRBJ2-6; 8 nucleotides align to TRBD1. The V and J ends lost 6 bases and 3 bases, in that order; junction bases with no gene match: 7. The CDR3 is 15 amino acids. The germline V gene has CDR1 SQVTM and CDR2 ANQGSEA. CDR3: CSVGNRGSGANVLTF. The CDR3 nucleotides read TGCAGCGTGGGGAACAGGGGGAGTGGGGCCAACGTCCTGACTTTC.

This clone was observed a handful of times. The gene calls are TRBV28 and TRBJ2-3; a weak D match, TRBD2 (6 bases). The CDR3 covers 14 residues. Deletions cut 3 bases from V and 2 bases from J, with 9 bases between. Germline V CDR1 and CDR2: MDHEN, SYDVKM. The CDR3 region has the DNA TGTGCCAGCAGTTTGGCGGGGACCACAGATACGCAGTATTTT. This sequence encodes CASSLAGTTDTQYF.

The chain couples TRBV6-5 to TRBJ2-5; D remains ambiguous. V lost 6 bases, J lost 5 bases, and 16 bases lay in between. The germline V gene encodes CDR1 MNHEY and CDR2 SVGAGI. CDR3 length: 14 amino acids. In nucleotides, the CDR3 is TGTGCCAGCAGAAGATCGAGATTGGGGGAGACCCAGTACTTC. Its translation: CASRRSRLGETQYF.

The CDR3 sequence is CASTPGARLFSYEQYF. DNA of the CDR3: TGTGCCAGCACCCCGGGGGCCAGGTTGTTTTCCTACGAGCAGTACTTC. This chain joins TRBV28 and TRBJ2-7; D could derive from TRBD1 or TRBD2 (6 bases each). Trimming took off 7 bases at V and 1 base at J, with 20 bases between the two ends. The CDR3 length is 16 residues. CDR1 MDHEN and CDR2 SYDVKM come from the germline V gene.

The chain carries TRBV10-3 and TRBJ2-7, with 9 nucleotides matching TRBD1. The CDR3 spans 14 residues. The J segment lost 7 bases and the V segment lost 5 bases, leaving 9 bases of the junction unmatched. Germline values: CDR1 ENHRY, CDR2 SYGVKD. The CDR3 coding sequence is TGTGCCATCAGTAAAGACAGGGGGTCCTTGGAGCAGTACTTC. The encoded protein is CAISKDRGSLEQYF.

The chain employs TRBV27 and TRBJ1-2, with TRBD1 as a possible D gene (5 bases). The CDR3 loop spans 17 amino acids. CDR1 is MNHEY, CDR2 SMNVEV, per germline (reference sequence). Trimming removed 6 bases at V and 8 bases at J, with 28 bases between. CDR3 sequence (DNA): TGTGCCAGCAGCCGTAGGGCCGTAGAAGGGACGGCGTGGGGCTACACCTTC. Protein sequence: CASSRRAVEGTAWGYTF.

The chain links TRBV25-1 to TRBJ2-7; 9 bases align to TRBD1. The CDR3 has 17 residues. Germline CDR1 reads MGHDK; CDR2 reads SYGVNS. J lost 2 bases, V lost 5 bases, and 13 bases had no gene match. The CDR3 loop reads CASSIRAGTGRTYEQYF. The CDR3 region has the DNA TGTGCCAGCAGTATTAGGGCGGGGACAGGGAGGACCTACGAGCAGTACTTC.

This clone was observed a handful of times. The chain couples TRBV5-4 to TRBJ2-7; maybe TRBD2 (6 bases). Germline V CDR1 and CDR2: SGHNT, YYREEE (reference sequence). This CDR3 is 15 amino acids long. Between the trimmed V and J ends, which lost 4 bases and 2 bases, there was a span of 16 bases. In DNA form, the CDR3 reads TGTGCCAGCAGCCCGGTGGGGACTCCAGCCTACGAGCAGTACTTC. This sequence encodes CASSPVGTPAYEQYF.